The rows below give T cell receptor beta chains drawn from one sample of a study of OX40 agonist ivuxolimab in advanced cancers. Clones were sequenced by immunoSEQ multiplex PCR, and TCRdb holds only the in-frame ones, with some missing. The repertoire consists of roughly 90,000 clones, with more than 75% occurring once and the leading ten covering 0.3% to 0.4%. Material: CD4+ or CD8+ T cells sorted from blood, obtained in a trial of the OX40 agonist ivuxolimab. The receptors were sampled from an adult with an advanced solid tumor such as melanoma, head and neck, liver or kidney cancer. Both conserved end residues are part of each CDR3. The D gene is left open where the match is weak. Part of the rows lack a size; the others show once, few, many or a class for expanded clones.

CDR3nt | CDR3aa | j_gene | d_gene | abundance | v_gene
TGTGCCACCAGCAGAGTAGGGGACAGCACGAACACCGGGGAGCTGTTTTTT | CATSRVGDSTNTGELFF | TRBJ2-2 | TRBD1 | . | TRBV15
TGTGCCAGCAGCCAAGTAGCGGGCTATACGCAGTATTTT | CASSQVAGYTQYF | TRBJ2-3 | TRBD2 | . | TRBV14
TGTGCCAGCAGTGTTGGGGGAGAGGGAGATACGCAGTATTTT | CASSVGGEGDTQYF | TRBJ2-3 | . | . | TRBV28
TGTGCCAGCAGGACGGCCGGGACAGTGAACACTGAAGCTTTCTTT | CASRTAGTVNTEAFF | TRBJ1-1 | TRBD1 | . | TRBV28
TGTGCCAGCAGGGGGGGCCCGGCTAGCACTGAAGCTTTCTTT | CASRGGPASTEAFF | TRBJ1-1 | . | . | TRBV6-5
TGCGCCAGCAGCTCTGGGACTAGTCCAGACACAGATACGCAGTATTTT | CASSSGTSPDTDTQYF | TRBJ2-3 | TRBD2 | . | TRBV5-1
TGTGCCAGCAGCTTAGTCGAGCTAGCGGGAGCAGGTGAGCAGTACTTC | CASSLVELAGAGEQYF | TRBJ2-7 | TRBD2 | . | TRBV7-2
TGCGCCAGCAGCCCCTTACACGGGGAGGGACTGTTTTTT | CASSPLHGEGLFF | TRBJ1-4 | . | once | TRBV4-3
TGTGCCAGCAGTTCAGGGGGCGTACTCAATGAGCAGTTCTTC | CASSSGGVLNEQFF | TRBJ2-1 | TRBD1 | . | TRBV28
TGTGCCAGCACCACCGGGACAGGGGGCCTCGAGCAGTACTTC | CASTTGTGGLEQYF | TRBJ2-7 | TRBD1 | . | TRBV7-2
TGCAGTGGGGGGGATGTAAAGACCCAGTACTTC | CSGGDVKTQYF | TRBJ2-5 | . | . | TRBV20-1
TGTGCCAGCAGCCAAGACAGCTTCGGCGGCTACACCTTC | CASSQDSFGGYTF | TRBJ1-2 | . | . | TRBV7-9
TGTGCCACCAGCAGAGGGGAGCCAAGAGCTAACTATGGCTACACCTTC | CATSRGEPRANYGYTF | TRBJ1-2 | . | . | TRBV15
TGTGCCAGCAGCGCCTCTATGTCTTGGAGGGGCTCTGGAAACACCATATATTTT | CASSASMSWRGSGNTIYF | TRBJ1-3 | . | . | TRBV9
TGTGCCAGCAGTCCAACATGGAGCTCTGGAAACACCATATATTTT | CASSPTWSSGNTIYF | TRBJ1-3 | . | . | TRBV27
TGTGCCGCCGCGGTCCTGGGAGATGAGCAGTTCTTC | CAAAVLGDEQFF | TRBJ2-1 | . | . | TRBV7-9
TGTGCCAGCGGGGCCCCGGGACAGGGGGCCTACGAGCAGTACTTC | CASGAPGQGAYEQYF | TRBJ2-7 | TRBD1 | . | TRBV6-6
TGTGCCAGCAGTCCACTAGCGGGAGCCTTCAACAATGAGCAGTTCTTC | CASSPLAGAFNNEQFF | TRBJ2-1 | TRBD2 | . | TRBV7-2
TGTGCCAGCTCACCACCCAATCCGGGACCAACCACAGATACGCAGTATTTT | CASSPPNPGPTTDTQYF | TRBJ2-3 | . | . | TRBV18
TGTGCCAGCAGTTCCCCAGGGTGGGAGGGTACCGGGGAGCTGTTTTTT | CASSSPGWEGTGELFF | TRBJ2-2 | TRBD2 | . | TRBV28